This T cell receptor beta chain was recovered during a study of shared clonotypes between healthy human individuals. Assay used: immunoSEQ multiplex PCR; TCRdb lists only in-frame clones, some missing. Of over 950,000 clones in the sample, roughly 80% were seen once. The CDR3 spans 14 residues. V dropped 6 bases and J dropped 8 bases, with 19 bases sitting between them. Germline V CDR1 and CDR2: ENHRY, SYGVKD. Sequences were obtained from memory CD4+ T cells from PBMCs. Subset here: CD45RA-negative fraction. V and J are TRBV10-3 and TRBJ1-2, with D perhaps TRBD1 (5 bases). The TCR sequence derives from a young man in good health. Some clones in this sample may be carry-over from other donors' samples. As DNA, the CDR3 is TGTGCCATCAGAGCAGGGATCCGCGCCGGCGGCTACACCTTC. Its translation is CAIRAGIRAGGYTF.